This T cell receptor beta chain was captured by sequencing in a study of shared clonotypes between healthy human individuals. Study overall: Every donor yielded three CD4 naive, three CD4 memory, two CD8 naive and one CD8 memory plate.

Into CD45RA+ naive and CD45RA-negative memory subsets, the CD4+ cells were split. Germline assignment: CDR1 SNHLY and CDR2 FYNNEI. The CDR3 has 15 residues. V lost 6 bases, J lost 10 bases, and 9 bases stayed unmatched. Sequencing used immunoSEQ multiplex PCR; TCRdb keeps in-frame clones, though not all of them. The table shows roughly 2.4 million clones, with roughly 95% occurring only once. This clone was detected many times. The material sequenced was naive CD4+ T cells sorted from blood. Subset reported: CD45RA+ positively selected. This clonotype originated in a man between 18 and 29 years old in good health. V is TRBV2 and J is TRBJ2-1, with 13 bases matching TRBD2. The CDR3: CASRPGTSGVEEQFF. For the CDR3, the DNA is TGTGCCAGCAGACCCGGGACTAGCGGGGTAGAAGAGCAGTTCTTC.